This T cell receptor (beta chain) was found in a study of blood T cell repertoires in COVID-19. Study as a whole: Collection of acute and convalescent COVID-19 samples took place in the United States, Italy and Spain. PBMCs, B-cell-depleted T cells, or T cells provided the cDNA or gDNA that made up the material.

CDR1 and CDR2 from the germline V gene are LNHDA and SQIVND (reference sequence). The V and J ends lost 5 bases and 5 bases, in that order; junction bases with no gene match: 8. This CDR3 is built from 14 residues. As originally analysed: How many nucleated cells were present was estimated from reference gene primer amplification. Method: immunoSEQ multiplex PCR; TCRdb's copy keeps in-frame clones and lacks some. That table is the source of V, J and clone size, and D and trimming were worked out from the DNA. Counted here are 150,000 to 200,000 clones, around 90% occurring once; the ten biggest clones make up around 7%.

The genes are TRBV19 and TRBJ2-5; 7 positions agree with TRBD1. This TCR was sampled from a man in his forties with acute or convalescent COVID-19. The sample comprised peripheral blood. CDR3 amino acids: CASSPVQGIETQYF. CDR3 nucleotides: TGTGCCAGTAGTCCGGTACAGGGGATCGAGACCCAGTACTTC.